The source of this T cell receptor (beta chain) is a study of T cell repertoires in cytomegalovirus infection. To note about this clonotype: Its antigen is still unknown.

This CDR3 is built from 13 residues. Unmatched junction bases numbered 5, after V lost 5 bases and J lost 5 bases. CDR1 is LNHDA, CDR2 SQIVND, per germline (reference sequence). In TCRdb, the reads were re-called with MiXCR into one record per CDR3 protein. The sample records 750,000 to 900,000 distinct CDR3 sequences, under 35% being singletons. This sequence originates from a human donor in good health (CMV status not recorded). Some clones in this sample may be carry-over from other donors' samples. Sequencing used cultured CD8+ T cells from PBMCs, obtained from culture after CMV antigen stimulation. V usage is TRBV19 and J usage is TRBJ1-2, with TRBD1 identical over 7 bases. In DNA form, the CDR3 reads TGTGCCAGTAGTGCAGGACAGGAGTATGGCTACACCTTC. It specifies CASSAGQEYGYTF. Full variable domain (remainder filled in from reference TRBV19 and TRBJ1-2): DGGITQSPKYLFRKEGQNVTLSCEQNLNHDAMYWYRQDPGQGLRLIYYSQIVNDFQKGDIAEGYSVSREKKESFPLTVTSAQKNPTAFYLCASSAGQEYGYTFGSGTRLTVV.